This T cell receptor beta chain was documented in a study of CD8+ T cells in alopecia areata. As the sequencing template, cDNA was produced by extracting RNA and reverse transcribing it. The protocol was immunoSEQ multiplex PCR, while the TCRdb copy is restricted to in-frame clones and leaves out a portion. The data show some 82,000 clones, about 51% seen once. Looked up from germline, CDR1 is SQVTM and CDR2 is ANQGSEA. This CDR3 region has 14 residues. V lost 4 bases and J lost 8, with 20 bases in between. Material for sequencing was NKG2D-high CD8+ T cells sorted from blood. The chain combines TRBV29-1 with TRBJ1-2; D not resolved. This receptor was obtained from a human donor with alopecia areata. The CDR3 region is CSVGPARSWEGYTF. The CDR3 coding sequence is TGCAGCGTTGGGCCTGCCCGGAGTTGGGAAGGCTACACCTTC.